Here is one TCR beta chain with its context. Antigen unknown. This sample is part of a study of blood T cells in healthy people across ages. General study points: Long-lived and aged donors differed, with more naive CD4+ cells and higher diversity in the long-lived.

Every participating donor contributed 9.5 to 10 milliliters of peripheral blood through a draw. The extraction recovered at least 5.5 micrograms of total RNA per sample. Primers used in a second PCR of about 6 to 11 cycles were a sample-barcoded 5' primer and a J-beta primer mix. TCRdb re-analysed the 5' RACE reads in MiXCR, keeping a single row per CDR3 protein. There are approximately 800,000 distinct CDR3 sequences in the sample; roughly 50% occur only once, and about 26% lies in the top ten. The TCR was taken from a man between 40 and 49 years old in good health. Sequencing was performed on blood.

DNA of the CDR3: TGCAGTGCTAGATACCCAGGGACAGGGTCGGATGAGCAGTTCTTC. This encodes CSARYPGTGSDEQFF. The V call is TRBV20-1, the J call TRBJ2-1; 9 bases align to TRBD1. Germline CDR1 reads DFQATT; CDR2 reads SNEGSKA (reference sequence). V dropped 2 bases and J dropped 8; count of bases not matched to a gene: 10. CDR3 length: 15 residues.